A single sample gave rise to the 16 T cell receptor beta chains below, sequenced in a study of cytomegalovirus exposure and HLA in healthy donors. Use of 60 Vbeta and 13 Jbeta primers characterized the PCR. Clones were sequenced by immunoSEQ multiplex PCR, and TCRdb holds only the in-frame ones, with some missing. The sample lists approximately 130,000 clones; approximately 70% were seen once. The sequencing input was PBMCs. Receptors were obtained from a woman aged 55-70 years in good health and CMV-seropositive.

This clone came up a few times. This chain connects TRBV6-5 to TRBJ2-6, with D possibly matching TRBD2 (6 bases). V lost 4 bases to trimming and J lost 9 bases, with 13 bases between them. This CDR3 is built from 14 residues. Germline V gene lookup returns CDR1 MNHEY and CDR2 SVGAGI. The CDR3 nucleotides are TGTGCCAGCAGTTCCCCGGGACTCCACAACGTCCTGACTTTC. It yields the protein CASSSPGLHNVLTF.

J is TRBJ2-5 and V is TRBV6-1, with 7 positions matching TRBD1. The J call may be incorrect, as the DNA end agrees better with TRBJ2-7. The CDR3 has 15 amino acids. CDR1 is MNHNS, CDR2 SASEGT, per germline. CDR3 sequence: CASSESWTGLYEQYF. Here the CDR3 DNA reads TGTGCCAGCAGTGAATCGTGGACAGGATTATACGAGCAGTACTTC.

The rearrangement uses TRBV19 and TRBJ1-2, with TRBD1 matching 7 bases. CDR1 is LNHDA, CDR2 SQIVND, per germline (reference sequence). CDR3 length: 16 residues. Losses at the gene ends were 1 base for V and 1 base for J; bases not matched to a gene: 6. The CDR3 DNA reads TGTGCCAGTAGTATAGGAGGGACAGCAATTAACTATGGCTACACCTTC. Amino acid sequence: CASSIGGTAINYGYTF.

The V call is TRBV7-9, the J call TRBJ2-7; TRBD1 might be the D (6 bases). Germline loops: CDR1 SEHNR, CDR2 FQNEAQ (reference sequence). The V gene lost 5 bases and the J gene lost 0 bases, with 11 bases spanning the gap. The CDR3 contains 14 residues. The CDR3 sequence: CASSLLDSSYEQYF. As DNA, the CDR3 is TGTGCCAGCAGCCTCCTGGACAGCTCCTACGAGCAGTACTTC. The full variable domain, rest sourced from reference TRBV7-9 and TRBJ2-7, is DTGVSQNPRHKITKRGQNVTFRCDPISEHNRLYWYRQTLGQGPEFLTYFQNEAQLEKSRLLSDRFSAERPKGSFSTLEIQRTEQGDSAMYLCASSLLDSSYEQYFGPGTRLTVT.

The CDR3 DNA follows: TGCGCCAGCAGGGGAGTGGAGGAGACCCAGTACTTC. It is translated as CASRGVEETQYF. The chain joins TRBV10-2 to TRBJ2-5, with D perhaps matching TRBD2 (5 bases). Looked up from germline, CDR1 is WSHSY and CDR2 is SAAADI. This CDR3 is built from 12 residues. Trimming removed 6 bases at V and 5 bases at J, with 10 bases between.

With regard to this clone: This same CDR3 is encoded by further DNA sequences in the sample. The chain is built from TRBV5-1 and TRBJ1-2; D gene unclear. The V and J ends lost 0 bases and 0 bases respectively, with 6 bases between them. CDR1 SGHRS and CDR2 YFSETQ come from the germline V gene. This CDR3 region has 14 residues. This CDR3 is CASSLGGANYGYTF. DNA for the CDR3: TGCGCCAGCAGCTTGGGCGGAGCTAACTATGGCTACACCTTC.

The chain uses TRBV7-9 and TRBJ1-1; TRBD1 is a possible D gene (5 bases). Germline V CDR1 and CDR2: SEHNR, FQNEAQ (reference sequence). CDR3 length: 14 residues. V lost 0 bases, J lost 5 bases, and 10 bases lay in between. Here the CDR3 reads CASSLAPTVTEAFF. CDR3 DNA: TGTGCCAGCAGCTTAGCGCCGACAGTTACTGAAGCTTTCTTT.

CDR3 sequence (DNA): TGTGCCAGCAGTGTGGGACAGGTCTCGGGGGACGAGCAGTACTTC. It yields the protein CASSVGQVSGDEQYF. V gene TRBV2 combines with J gene TRBJ2-7, with 8 bases that match TRBD1. In germline, CDR1 is SNHLY, CDR2 FYNNEI. The CDR3 consists of 15 residues. V dropped 4 bases and J dropped 5; count of bases not matched to a gene: 10.

The V call is TRBV6-5, the J call TRBJ1-2; D is perhaps TRBD1 (5 bases). The CDR3 totals 13 residues. Germline lookup yields CDR1 MNHEY and CDR2 SVGAGI. Between the trimmed V and J ends, which lost 4 bases and 6 bases, there was a span of 12 bases. This chain's CDR3 is CASSWDFGHGYTF. The DNA of the CDR3 is TGTGCCAGCAGTTGGGACTTTGGGCATGGCTACACCTTC.

V is TRBV6-5 and J is TRBJ1-4; D gene unclear. Trimming cost V 2 bases and J 8 bases, with 18 bases left between them. Per the germline V gene, CDR1 is MNHEY and CDR2 is SVGAGI. The CDR3 contains 16 residues. CDR3 DNA: TGTGCCAGCAGTTACGCTGGGAGGGCGGTCGGCGAAAAACTGTTTTTT. Translation: CASSYAGRAVGEKLFF.

This clone came up a few times. The gene calls are TRBV7-2 and TRBJ1-2; 8 bases are a match to TRBD1. The germline gives CDR1 SGHTA, CDR2 FQGNSA. The ends lost 5 bases at V and 8 bases at J; junction bases unmatched: 10. The CDR3 runs to 14 residues. CDR3 protein: CASSPGQGGRGYTF. DNA of the CDR3: TGTGCCAGCAGCCCTGGACAGGGAGGAAGGGGCTACACCTTC. Complete variable domain (other parts from reference TRBV7-2 and TRBJ1-2): GAGVSQSPSNKVTEKGKDVELRCDPISGHTALYWYRQSLGQGLEFLIYFQGNSAPDKSGLPSDRFSAERTGGSVSTLTIQRTQQEDSAVYLCASSPGQGGRGYTFGSGTRLTVV.

This clone was found a few times. The chain combines TRBV25-1 with TRBJ2-3; D remains unclear. Trimming removed 6 bases from V and 0 bases from J, with 10 bases in between. This CDR3 has 14 residues. Germline values: CDR1 MGHDK, CDR2 SYGVNS. Here the CDR3 reads CASRAATSTDTQYF. The CDR3 region has the DNA TGTGCCAGCAGGGCGGCAACGAGCACAGATACGCAGTATTTT. Based on the CDR3 plus reference TRBV25-1 and TRBJ2-3, the full variable domain is EADIYQTPRYLVIGTGKKITLECSQTMGHDKMYWYQQDPGMELHLIHYSYGVNSTEKGDLSSESTVSRIRTEHFPLTLESARPSHTSQYLCASRAATSTDTQYFGPGTRLTVL.

This rearrangement joins TRBV27 to TRBJ2-3; D is possibly TRBD2 (6 bases). With 4 bases removed from V and 1 base from J, the gap between germline ends came to 9 bases. The CDR3 extends over 14 amino acids. Germline CDR1 and CDR2: MNHEY and SMNVEV (reference sequence). The DNA of the CDR3 is TGTGCCAGCAGTTCTCCGGGGGGCACAGATACGCAGTATTTT. It is translated as CASSSPGGTDTQYF.

The chain couples TRBV6-5 to TRBJ1-1, with a weak D call TRBD1 (5 bases). Per germline, CDR1 MNHEY and CDR2 SVGAGI. This CDR3 is built from 14 residues. Between the trimmed V and J ends, which lost 6 bases and 1 base, there was a span of 12 bases. CDR3 region: CASRNGQGNTEAFF. Written as DNA, the CDR3 is TGTGCCAGCAGGAACGGGCAGGGGAACACTGAAGCTTTCTTT.

V gene TRBV5-1 combines with J gene TRBJ1-1; D is unclear. Germline CDR1 SGHRS, CDR2 YFSETQ. The CDR3 totals 14 residues. Deletions cut 4 bases from V and 1 base from J, with 11 bases between. This CDR3 is CASSLSTGNTEAFF. Here the CDR3 DNA reads TGCGCCAGCAGCCTTAGTACTGGGAACACTGAAGCTTTCTTT. Drawing the rest from reference TRBV5-1 and TRBJ1-1, the complete variable domain is KAGVTQTPRYLIKTRGQQVTLSCSPISGHRSVSWYQQTPGQGLQFLFEYFSETQRNKGNFPGRFSGRQFSNSRSEMNVSTLELGDSALYLCASSLSTGNTEAFFGQGTRLTVV.

The gene calls are TRBV19 and TRBJ2-7, with TRBD1 matching 7 bases. This CDR3 spans 13 amino acids. Germline V lookup: CDR1 LNHDA, CDR2 SQIVND (reference sequence). Germline trimming cut 5 bases from V and 6 bases from J; bases unmatched to any gene: 7. CDR3 in amino acids: CASSQDRSREQYF. CDR3 nucleotide sequence: TGTGCCAGTAGTCAGGACAGGTCTCGCGAGCAGTACTTC.